Each of the 17 T cell receptor beta chains below was sequenced from the same sample in a study of cytomegalovirus exposure and HLA in healthy donors. PCR primers comprised 60 Vbeta and 13 Jbeta primers. Sequencing used immunoSEQ multiplex PCR; TCRdb keeps in-frame clones, though not all of them. The sample consists of some 130,000 clones, 70% to 80% of them appearing once. The specimen sequenced was PBMCs. These receptors originate from a man between 18 and 35 years old in good health and CMV-seronegative.

J is TRBJ1-6 and V is TRBV28, with a possible D match to TRBD1 (6 bases). Trimming took 6 bases from V and 0 from J, leaving 12 bases between them. The CDR3 loop spans 16 amino acids. Germline-derived CDR1 and CDR2 are MDHEN and SYDVKM. The CDR3 DNA follows: TGTGCCAGCAGGGAAGGGGGAAGCTCCTATAATTCACCCCTCCACTTT. This sequence encodes CASREGGSSYNSPLHF.

The rearrangement uses TRBV7-8 and TRBJ2-2; unclear D gene. Germline CDR1 and CDR2: SGHVS and FQNEAQ. V was shortened by 0 bases and J by 0 bases, with 5 bases between the two germline ends. The CDR3 length is 15 residues. CDR3: CASSLAGTNTGELFF. The CDR3 nucleotides are TGTGCCAGCAGCTTAGCTGGCACGAACACCGGGGAGCTGTTTTTT. The variable domain in full, completed from reference TRBV7-8 and TRBJ2-2, reads GAGVSQSPRYKVAKRGQDVALRCDPISGHVSLFWYQQALGQGPEFLTYFQNEAQLDKSGLPSDRFFAERPEGSVSTLKIQRTQQEDSAVYLCASSLAGTNTGELFFGEGSRLTVL.

This CDR3 is CASSPAPGQGLTEQFF. The CDR3 region has the DNA TGTGCCAGCTCACCGGCGCCGGGACAGGGATTGACTGAGCAGTTCTTC. The chain joins TRBV18 to TRBJ2-1, with 9 bases that match TRBD1. The germline CDR1 and CDR2 sequences are KGHSH and LQKENI. The CDR3 loop spans 16 amino acids. The ends lost 3 bases at V and 9 bases at J; junction bases unmatched: 12.

The gene calls are TRBV5-1 and TRBJ2-5; 11 bases agree with TRBD2. The CDR3 consists of 17 residues. After removal of 5 bases from V and 4 bases from J, the junction contained 13 bases not matched to a gene. Germline V lookup: CDR1 SGHRS, CDR2 YFSETQ. The CDR3 bases are TGCGCCAGCAGGGACGGACTAGCGGGCATCAGGGGAGAGACCCAGTACTTC. It translates to CASRDGLAGIRGETQYF.

This clone was seen a handful of times. This chain joins TRBV6-1 and TRBJ2-1; 8 bases line up with TRBD1. V shed 1 base, J shed 10 bases, and the junction held 6 bases outside the gene matches. In germline, CDR1 is MNHNS, CDR2 SASEGT. CDR3 length equals 14 residues. CDR3 in DNA: TGTGCCAGCAGTGAAGGACAGGGGAATGGCGAGCAGTTCTTC. It yields the protein CASSEGQGNGEQFF.

This clone was counted a single time. This chain connects TRBV6-4 to TRBJ2-6; weak D call: TRBD1 (5 bases). Between the trimmed V and J ends, which lost 2 bases and 2 bases, there was a span of 7 bases. The V gene's germline CDR1 is MRHNA and CDR2 SNTAGT. This CDR3 region has 15 residues. CDR3 in DNA: TGTGCCAGCAGTGACCCACAGGCTGGGGCCAACGTCCTGACTTTC. It yields the protein CASSDPQAGANVLTF.

The chain couples TRBV5-4 to TRBJ2-6, with D uncertain. V was shortened by 10 bases and J by 0 bases, with 11 bases between the two germline ends. The CDR3 consists of 14 residues. CDR1 and CDR2 from the germline V gene are SGHNT and YYREEE (reference sequence). In DNA form, the CDR3 reads TGTGCCGGAATGTGGAGCTCTGGGGCCAACGTCCTGACTTTC. Protein: CAGMWSSGANVLTF. Complete variable domain (other parts from reference TRBV5-4 and TRBJ2-6): ETGVTQSPTHLIKTRGQQVTLRCSSQSGHNTVSWYQQALGQGPQFIFQYYREEENGRGNFPPRFSGLQFPNYSSELNVNALELDDSALYLCAGMWSSGANVLTFGAGSRLTVL.

This chain connects TRBV5-1 to TRBJ2-1; D may be TRBD2 (5 bases). Germline CDR1 and CDR2: SGHRS and YFSETQ. Trimming took 3 bases from V and 8 from J, leaving 15 bases between them. The CDR3 covers 14 residues. This CDR3 is CASSSLLEVDEQFF. CDR3 in DNA: TGCGCCAGCAGCTCTTTACTAGAGGTTGATGAGCAGTTCTTC.

The chain is built from TRBV4-2 and TRBJ2-5; 9 bases map to TRBD1. The CDR3 has 16 residues. Trimming took 4 bases from V and 9 from J; bases not matched to a gene: 15. The germline V gene has CDR1 LGHNA and CDR2 YNFKEQ. The CDR3 loop is CASSRTGEGAFSAQYF. The CDR3 DNA reads as TGTGCCAGCAGCCGGACAGGGGAGGGGGCATTTAGTGCCCAGTACTTC.

The V and J genes are TRBV30 and TRBJ1-2; unclear D gene. V was clipped by 3 bases and J by 4 bases, with 15 bases between them. This CDR3 has 14 amino acids. Germline V gene sequence: CDR1 GTSNPN, CDR2 SVGIG (reference sequence). CDR3 residues: CAWSVGGRSYGYTF. The CDR3 DNA reads TGTGCCTGGAGCGTCGGAGGTCGATCCTATGGCTACACCTTC.

CDR3 sequence (DNA): TGTGCCAGCAGCTTGCGGGAGAACGGGGAGCTGTTTTTT. Amino acids: CASSLRENGELFF. The rearrangement links TRBV11-1 to TRBJ2-2; 7 bases are shared with TRBD2. Germline V gene lookup returns CDR1 SGHAT and CDR2 FQDESV (reference sequence). V was clipped by 3 bases and J by 7 bases; unmatched bases: 2. The CDR3 has 13 amino acids.

The genes are TRBV5-4 and TRBJ1-2; tentatively, D is TRBD1 (5 bases). The CDR3 extends over 14 amino acids. The germline CDR1 and CDR2 sequences are SGHNT and YYREEE (reference sequence). Trimming stripped 4 bases from V and 2 bases from J, with 12 bases between. In nucleotides, the CDR3 is TGTGCCAGCAGCCAAAAACAGGTGAACTATGGCTACACCTTC. Translated, it gives CASSQKQVNYGYTF. Together with reference TRBV5-4 and TRBJ1-2, the CDR3 gives the full variable domain: ETGVTQSPTHLIKTRGQQVTLRCSSQSGHNTVSWYQQALGQGPQFIFQYYREEENGRGNFPPRFSGLQFPNYSSELNVNALELDDSALYLCASSQKQVNYGYTFGSGTRLTVV.

V usage is TRBV18 and J usage is TRBJ2-7, with TRBD2 as a possible D gene (5 bases). Germline V CDR1 and CDR2: KGHSH, LQKENI. Trimming stripped 4 bases from V and 4 bases from J, with 11 bases between. CDR3 length equals 13 residues. The CDR3 spells CASSQASSYEQYV. CDR3 bases: TGTGCCAGCTCACAGGCTAGCTCGTACGAGCAGTACGTC.

The chain uses TRBV4-3 and TRBJ2-7; 9 positions agree with TRBD2. CDR1 is LGHNA and CDR2 is YSLEER in the germline V gene. With V trimmed by 3 bases and J by 3 bases, 9 bases remained unmatched. CDR3 length: 16 residues. In nucleotides, the CDR3 is TGCGCCAGCAGCCATATTGGCGGGAGGGCCTTCTACGAGCAGTACTTC. As protein: CASSHIGGRAFYEQYF.

The gene calls are TRBV28 and TRBJ2-7; D is unresolved. V dropped 6 bases and J dropped 3 bases, with 9 bases sitting between them. From germline, CDR1 is MDHEN and CDR2 SYDVKM. The CDR3 totals 12 residues. The CDR3 DNA follows: TGTGCCAGCAGCTTCTCGAGCTACGAGCAGTACTTC. It yields the protein CASSFSSYEQYF.

The chain combines TRBV7-2 with TRBJ2-7; 8 bases align to TRBD2. There are 16 residues in the CDR3. V was clipped by 3 bases and J by 0 bases; unmatched bases: 7. The germline CDR1 and CDR2 sequences are SGHTA and FQGNSA. The CDR3 protein is CASSFFTAGGSYEQYF. CDR3 nucleotides: TGTGCCAGCAGCTTTTTTACGGCGGGGGGCTCCTACGAGCAGTACTTC.

This clone was counted between two and nine times. V usage is TRBV30 and J usage is TRBJ1-1; D is unresolved. The length of the CDR3 is 13 residues. CDR1 GTSNPN and CDR2 SVGIG come from the germline V gene (reference sequence). V was cut by 5 bases and J by 1 base, with 11 bases left in between. The CDR3 protein is CAWGRSRNTEAFF. CDR3 bases: TGTGCCTGGGGTAGAAGTAGGAACACTGAAGCTTTCTTT.